Below, 11 T cell receptor beta chains from the same sample are listed, as sequenced in a study of cytomegalovirus exposure and HLA in healthy donors. With 60 Vbeta and 13 Jbeta primers, the PCR was carried out. The table came from immunoSEQ multiplex PCR; TCRdb's copy has only in-frame clones and leaves some out. The sample lists about 140,000 clones, almost 85% occurring once. Sequencing was performed on PBMCs. The origin of the receptors is a woman aged 60 to 75 in good health and CMV-seropositive.

The chain joins TRBV5-1 to TRBJ2-6; perhaps TRBD2 as D (6 bases). Germline V gene data show CDR1 as SGHRS and CDR2 as YFSETQ. CDR3 length: 18 amino acids. Trimming shortened V by 0 bases and J by 1 base, and 14 bases separated the two germline ends. CDR3 sequence: CASSLDPGVRSGANVLTF. The CDR3 DNA follows: TGCGCCAGCAGCTTGGATCCGGGAGTTCGATCTGGGGCCAACGTCCTGACTTTC.

V gene TRBV7-9 combines with J gene TRBJ1-1; 7 nucleotides line up with TRBD1. The V gene's germline CDR1 is SEHNR and CDR2 FQNEAQ (reference sequence). CDR3 size: 14 residues. V shed 2 bases and J 11 bases; nucleotides not matched to a gene: 11. Here the CDR3 DNA reads TGTGCCAGCAGCTTATCAGGGGGAGACCGAGAGGCTTTCTTT. Translating gives CASSLSGGDREAFF.

The rearrangement links TRBV6-5 to TRBJ2-1; D perhaps matches TRBD1 (5 bases). The V end was cut by 7 bases, the J end by 8 bases, with 18 bases between. CDR3 length: 14 amino acids. Germline V gives CDR1 MNHEY, CDR2 SVGAGI. The CDR3 protein is CASTDVVGVDEQFF. The CDR3 DNA follows: TGTGCCAGCACCGACGTGGTAGGGGTGGATGAGCAGTTCTTC.

CDR3 sequence reads: CATTGTPNTGELFF. In DNA, the CDR3 is TGTGCCACAACAGGGACCCCTAACACCGGGGAGCTGTTTTTT. The V call is TRBV10-3, the J call TRBJ2-2; TRBD1 might be the D (6 bases). Germline V gene data show CDR1 as ENHRY and CDR2 as SYGVKD. This CDR3 has 14 residues. Trimming stripped 10 bases from V and 2 bases from J, with 14 bases between.

The V call is TRBV11-2, the J call TRBJ2-1, with D possibly TRBD1 on 5 matching bases. V was pared by 1 base and J by 8 bases, with 9 bases between. Germline CDR1 reads SGHAT; CDR2 reads FQNNGV. The CDR3 has 13 amino acids. The CDR3, as DNA: TGTGCCAGCAGCTTAGTTAGCAGGGATGAGCAGTTCTTC. Translated, it gives CASSLVSRDEQFF. The entire variable domain, with the rest obtained from reference TRBV11-2 and TRBJ2-1, is as follows: EAGVAQSPRYKIIEKRQSVAFWCNPISGHATLYWYQQILGQGPKLLIQFQNNGVVDDSQLPKDRFSAERLKGVDSTLKIQPAKLEDSAVYLCASSLVSRDEQFFGPGTRLTVL.

Only one count was recorded for this clone. The rearrangement joins TRBV4-2 to TRBJ1-3; D possibly corresponds to TRBD1 (5 bases). The germline V gene encodes CDR1 LGHNA and CDR2 YNFKEQ. This CDR3 is 17 amino acids long. Trimming took off 0 bases at V and 4 bases at J, with 16 bases between the two ends. The CDR3 here is CASSQDRVQGNGNTIYF. CDR3 DNA sequence: TGTGCCAGCAGCCAAGATCGGGTTCAGGGCAACGGAAACACCATATATTTT.

The rearrangement links TRBV28 to TRBJ2-1, with TRBD1 identical over 8 bases. J was trimmed by 7 bases and V by 9 bases; bases with no gene match: 14. The germline CDR1 and CDR2 sequences are MDHEN and SYDVKM. The CDR3 is 15 residues long. CDR3: CASFLSGQAKNEQFF. The DNA for the CDR3 is TGTGCCAGTTTCCTCTCGGGACAGGCGAAGAATGAGCAGTTCTTC. The variable domain in full, with the rest retrieved from reference TRBV28 and TRBJ2-1, is DVKVTQSSRYLVKRTGEKVFLECVQDMDHENMFWYRQDPGLGLRLIYFSYDVKMKEKGDIPEGYSVSREKKERFSLILESASTNQTSMYLCASFLSGQAKNEQFFGPGTRLTVL.

The chain couples TRBV15 to TRBJ2-1, with 10 bases lining up with TRBD2. J was trimmed by 7 bases and V by 0 bases; bases with no gene match: 9. The CDR3 is 17 amino acids. Germline loops: CDR1 LNHNV, CDR2 YYDKDF (reference sequence). CDR3: CATSRDIGLAAVNEQFF. Written as DNA, the CDR3 is TGTGCCACCAGCAGAGATATAGGACTAGCGGCGGTTAATGAGCAGTTCTTC. The full variable domain, completed using reference TRBV15 and TRBJ2-1, is DAMVIQNPRYQVTQFGKPVTLSCSQTLNHNVMYWYQQKSSQAPKLLFHYYDKDFNNEADTPDNFQSRRPNTSFCFLDIRSPGLGDTAMYLCATSRDIGLAAVNEQFFGPGTRLTVL.

The V call is TRBV29-1, the J call TRBJ1-2; weak D call: TRBD1 (5 bases). V lost 7 bases to trimming and J lost 8 bases, with 14 bases between them. The CDR3 is 11 amino acids. Germline CDR1 reads SQVTM; CDR2 reads ANQGSEA. The CDR3 coding sequence is TGCAGCGCCGCAGGGTCCGGAGGCTACACCTTC. Protein sequence: CSAAGSGGYTF.

The rearrangement uses TRBV7-2 and TRBJ1-5; D might be TRBD1 (6 bases). Germline V gene data show CDR1 as SGHTA and CDR2 as FQGNSA. The CDR3 runs 14 residues. V lost 3 bases, J lost 5 bases, and 11 bases lay in between. In DNA form, the CDR3 reads TGTGCCAGCAGCTTCACAGGGTTGGATCAGCCCCAGCATTTT. Translating it yields CASSFTGLDQPQHF.

The V gene is TRBV30, the J gene TRBJ2-2; TRBD1 aligns across 8 bases. From germline, CDR1 is GTSNPN and CDR2 SVGIG (reference sequence). The J segment lost 4 bases and the V segment lost 5 bases, leaving 3 bases of the junction unmatched. The CDR3 spans 13 residues. CDR3 nucleotides: TGTGCCTGGGGACAGGGTAGCACCGGGGAGCTGTTTTTT. It specifies CAWGQGSTGELFF.